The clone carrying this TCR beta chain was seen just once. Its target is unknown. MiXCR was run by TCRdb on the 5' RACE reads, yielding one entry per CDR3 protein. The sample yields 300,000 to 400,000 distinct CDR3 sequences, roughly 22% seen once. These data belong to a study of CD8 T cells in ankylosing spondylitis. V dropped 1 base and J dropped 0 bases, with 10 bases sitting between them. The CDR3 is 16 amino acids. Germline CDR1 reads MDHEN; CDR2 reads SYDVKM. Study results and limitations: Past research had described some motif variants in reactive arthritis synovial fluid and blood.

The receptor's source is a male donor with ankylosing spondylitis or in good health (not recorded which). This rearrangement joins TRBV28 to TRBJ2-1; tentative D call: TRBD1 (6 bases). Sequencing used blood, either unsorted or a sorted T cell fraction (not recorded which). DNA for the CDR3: TGTGCCAGCAGTTTATACACGGACAGCTCCTACAATGAGCAGTTCTTC. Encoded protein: CASSLYTDSSYNEQFF.